This T cell receptor beta chain was identified in a study of regulatory T cells in long-lasting Graves disease. Study-wide results and limits: Compared with new cases, persistent Graves' patients showed reduced TCR diversity.

This clonotype was detected ten times or more. Its antigen remains unknown. The time point denotes: newly diagnosed GD, antithyroid drugs for less than 3 months. From RNA extracted from PBMCs, the TCR library was made. A volume of around 9.9 milliliters of peripheral blood was collected in EDTA tubes. Library construction for TCR beta used iRepertoire HTBI primers and Arm-PCR of CDR3 regions. TCRdb re-derived calls from the multiplex PCR reads in MiXCR, one entry per CDR3 protein. The sample yields approximately 350,000 distinct CDR3 sequences, around 11% seen once. After removal of 2 bases from V and 5 bases from J, the junction contained 13 bases not matched to a gene. The germline gives CDR1 SGHTA, CDR2 FQGNSA. The CDR3 loop spans 17 amino acids. These sequences were also reported in another study, on T cells in Graves' hyperthyroidism and ophthalmopathy. That investigation notes: A first-round RT-PCR of the TCR CDR3 used the HTBI primer set. Ophthalmopathy, as predicted by the model, came a median around 7 months after the prediction.

The sample was peripheral blood mononuclear cells (PBMCs), taken at new diagnosis, from a patient treated with antithyroid drugs. V is TRBV7-2 and J is TRBJ2-3, with TRBD1 matching over 7 bases. This TCR derives from a woman aged 18-29 years with Graves disease. CDR3 loop: CASSLRGGRMGRDTQYF. CDR3 coding DNA: TGTGCCAGCAGCTTAAGAGGGGGCCGTATGGGACGAGATACGCAGTATTTT.